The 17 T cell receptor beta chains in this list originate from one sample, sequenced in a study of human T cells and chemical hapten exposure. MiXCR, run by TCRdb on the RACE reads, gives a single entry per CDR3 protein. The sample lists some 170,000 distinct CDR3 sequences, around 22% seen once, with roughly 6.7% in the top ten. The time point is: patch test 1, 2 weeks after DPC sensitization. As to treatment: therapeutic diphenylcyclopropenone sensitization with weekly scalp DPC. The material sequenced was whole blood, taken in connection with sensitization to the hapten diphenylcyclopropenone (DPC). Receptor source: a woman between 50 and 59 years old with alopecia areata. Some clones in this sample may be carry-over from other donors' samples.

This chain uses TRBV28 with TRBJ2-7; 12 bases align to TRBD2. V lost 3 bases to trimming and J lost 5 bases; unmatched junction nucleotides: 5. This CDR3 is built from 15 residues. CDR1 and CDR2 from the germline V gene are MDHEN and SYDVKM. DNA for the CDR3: TGTGCCAGCAGTTTTGGTGCTAGCGGGAGGGACGAGCAGTACTTC. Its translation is CASSFGASGRDEQYF.

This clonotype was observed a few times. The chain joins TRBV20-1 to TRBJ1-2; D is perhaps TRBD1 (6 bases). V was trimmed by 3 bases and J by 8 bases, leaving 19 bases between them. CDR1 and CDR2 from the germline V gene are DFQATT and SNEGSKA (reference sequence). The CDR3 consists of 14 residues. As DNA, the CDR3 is TGCAGTGCTAGGGTTGACAGGAATGAGGACGGCTACACCTTC. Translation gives CSARVDRNEDGYTF.

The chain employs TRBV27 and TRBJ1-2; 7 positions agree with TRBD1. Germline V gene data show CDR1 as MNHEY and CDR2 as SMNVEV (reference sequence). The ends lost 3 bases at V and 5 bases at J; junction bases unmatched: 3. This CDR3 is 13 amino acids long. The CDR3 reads CASSFSRGYGYTF. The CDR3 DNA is TGTGCCAGCAGTTTTAGCAGGGGGTATGGCTACACCTTC.

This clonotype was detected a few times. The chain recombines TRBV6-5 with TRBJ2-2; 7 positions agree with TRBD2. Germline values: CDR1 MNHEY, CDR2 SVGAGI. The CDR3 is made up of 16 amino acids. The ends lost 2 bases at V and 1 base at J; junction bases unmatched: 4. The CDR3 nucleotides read TGTGCCAGCAGTTACAGGTGGGAGGGGAACACCGGGGAGCTGTTTTTT. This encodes CASSYRWEGNTGELFF.

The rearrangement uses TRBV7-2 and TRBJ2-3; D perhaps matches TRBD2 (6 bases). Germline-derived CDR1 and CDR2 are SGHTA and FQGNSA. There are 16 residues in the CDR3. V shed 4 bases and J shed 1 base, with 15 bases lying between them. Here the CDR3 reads CASSSHRASGTDTQYF. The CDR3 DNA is TGTGCCAGCAGCTCGCACCGAGCTAGCGGCACAGATACGCAGTATTTT.

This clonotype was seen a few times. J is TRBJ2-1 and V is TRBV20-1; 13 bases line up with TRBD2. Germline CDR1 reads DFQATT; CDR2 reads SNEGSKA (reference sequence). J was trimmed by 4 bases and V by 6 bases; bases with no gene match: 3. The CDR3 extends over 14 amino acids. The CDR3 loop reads CSAPGLAGYNEQFF. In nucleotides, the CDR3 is TGCAGTGCACCGGGACTAGCGGGATACAATGAGCAGTTCTTC.

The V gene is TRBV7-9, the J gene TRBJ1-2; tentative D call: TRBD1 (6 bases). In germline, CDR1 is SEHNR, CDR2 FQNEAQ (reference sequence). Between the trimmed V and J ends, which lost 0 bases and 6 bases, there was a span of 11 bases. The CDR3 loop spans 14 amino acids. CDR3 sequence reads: CASSLARGGDGYTF. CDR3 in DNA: TGTGCCAGCAGCTTAGCGCGTGGGGGCGATGGCTACACCTTC.

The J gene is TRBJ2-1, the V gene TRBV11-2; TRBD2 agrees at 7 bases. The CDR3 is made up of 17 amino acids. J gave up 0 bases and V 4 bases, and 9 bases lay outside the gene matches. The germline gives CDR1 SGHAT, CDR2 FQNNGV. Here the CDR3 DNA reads TGTGCCAGCAGCTCCCGAGGGCGGGAGAACTCCTACAATGAGCAGTTCTTC. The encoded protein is CASSSRGRENSYNEQFF.

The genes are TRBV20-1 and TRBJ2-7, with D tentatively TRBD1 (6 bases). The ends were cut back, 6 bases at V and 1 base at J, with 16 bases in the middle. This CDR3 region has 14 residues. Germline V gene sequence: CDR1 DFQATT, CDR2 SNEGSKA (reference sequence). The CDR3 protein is CSAQDSPTSYEQYF. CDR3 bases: TGCAGTGCCCAGGACAGTCCGACTTCCTACGAGCAGTACTTC.

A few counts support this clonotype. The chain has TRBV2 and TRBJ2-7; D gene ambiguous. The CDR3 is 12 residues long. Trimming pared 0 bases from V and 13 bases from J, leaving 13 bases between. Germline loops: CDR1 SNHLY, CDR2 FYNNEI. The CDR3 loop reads CASSEAPGPSYF. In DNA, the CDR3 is TGTGCCAGCAGTGAAGCCCCCGGGCCTTCTTACTTC. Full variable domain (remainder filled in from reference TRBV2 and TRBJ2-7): EPEVTQTPSHQVTQMGQEVILRCVPISNHLYFYWYRQILGQKVEFLVSFYNNEISEKSEIFDDQFSVERPDGSNFTLKIRSTKLEDSAMYFCASSEAPGPSYFGPGTRLTVT.

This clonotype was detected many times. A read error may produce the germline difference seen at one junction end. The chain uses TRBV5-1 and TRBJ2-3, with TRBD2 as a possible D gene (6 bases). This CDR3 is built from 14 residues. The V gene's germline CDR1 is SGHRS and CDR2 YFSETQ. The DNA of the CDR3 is TGTGCCAGCAGCTTTGGCGGGGGCACAGATACGCAGTATTTT. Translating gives CASSFGGGTDTQYF.

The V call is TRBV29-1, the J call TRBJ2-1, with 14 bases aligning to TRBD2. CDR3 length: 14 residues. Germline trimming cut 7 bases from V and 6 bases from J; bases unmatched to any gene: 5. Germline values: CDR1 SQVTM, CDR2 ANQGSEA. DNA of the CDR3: TGCAGCGGGGAGACTAGCGGGAGGGCCAATGAGCAGTTCTTC. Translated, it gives CSGETSGRANEQFF.

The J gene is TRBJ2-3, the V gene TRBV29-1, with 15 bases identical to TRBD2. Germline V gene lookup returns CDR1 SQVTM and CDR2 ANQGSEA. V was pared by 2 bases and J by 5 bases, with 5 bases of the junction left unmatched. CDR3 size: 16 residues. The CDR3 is CSVEIGLAGGRDTQYF. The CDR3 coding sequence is TGCAGCGTTGAAATCGGACTAGCGGGAGGGAGAGATACGCAGTATTTT.

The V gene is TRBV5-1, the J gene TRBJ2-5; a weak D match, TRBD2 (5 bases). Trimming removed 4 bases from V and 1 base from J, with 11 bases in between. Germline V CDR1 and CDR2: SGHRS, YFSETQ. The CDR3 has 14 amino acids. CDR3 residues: CASSTGGLQETQYF. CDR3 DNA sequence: TGCGCCAGCAGCACCGGAGGACTCCAAGAGACCCAGTACTTC.

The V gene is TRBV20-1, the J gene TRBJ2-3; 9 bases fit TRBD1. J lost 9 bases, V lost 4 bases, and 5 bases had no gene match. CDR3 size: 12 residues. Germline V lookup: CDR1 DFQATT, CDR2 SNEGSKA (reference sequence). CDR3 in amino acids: CSAIITGGTQYF. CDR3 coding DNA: TGCAGTGCTATCATTACAGGGGGCACGCAGTATTTT.

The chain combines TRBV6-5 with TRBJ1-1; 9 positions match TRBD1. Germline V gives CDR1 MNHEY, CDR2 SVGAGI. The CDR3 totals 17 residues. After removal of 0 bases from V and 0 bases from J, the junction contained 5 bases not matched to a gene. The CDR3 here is CASSYSGTGWMNTEAFF. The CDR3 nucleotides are TGTGCCAGCAGTTACTCGGGGACAGGGTGGATGAACACTGAAGCTTTCTTT.

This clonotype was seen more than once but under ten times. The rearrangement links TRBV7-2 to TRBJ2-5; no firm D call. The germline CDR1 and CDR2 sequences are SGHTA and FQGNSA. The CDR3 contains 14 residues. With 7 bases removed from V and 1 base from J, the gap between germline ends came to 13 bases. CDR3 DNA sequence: TGTGCCAGCAAATGGGCGGCCAGCCAAGAGACCCAGTACTTC. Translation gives CASKWAASQETQYF. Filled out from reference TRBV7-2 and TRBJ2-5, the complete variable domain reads GAGVSQSPSNKVTEKGKDVELRCDPISGHTALYWYRQSLGQGLEFLIYFQGNSAPDKSGLPSDRFSAERTGGSVSTLTIQRTQQEDSAVYLCASKWAASQETQYFGPGTRLLVL.